The T cell receptor (beta chain) under discussion was sequenced for a study of T cell changes during pregnancy in multiple sclerosis. This table comes from immunoSEQ multiplex PCR, and its TCRdb copy is limited to in-frame clones, with some not included. The top ten clones hold approximately 0.45% of a sample with about 79,000 clones, 80% to 95% of them seen once. This CDR3 is 13 amino acids long. CDR1 is GTSNPN and CDR2 is SVGIG in the germline V gene (reference sequence). Losses at the gene ends were 8 bases for V and 1 base for J; bases not matched to a gene: 7. Sequenced material: CD4+ T cells from peripheral blood mononuclear cells, taken in the second trimester of pregnancy. The V call is TRBV30, the J call TRBJ2-7; 8 positions agree with TRBD1. The sequence was collected from a female donor with multiple sclerosis, enrolled in a pregnancy study. DNA for the CDR3: TGTGCCGCGAACCGGGACAGGTCCTACGAGCAGTACTTC. Its translation is CAANRDRSYEQYF.